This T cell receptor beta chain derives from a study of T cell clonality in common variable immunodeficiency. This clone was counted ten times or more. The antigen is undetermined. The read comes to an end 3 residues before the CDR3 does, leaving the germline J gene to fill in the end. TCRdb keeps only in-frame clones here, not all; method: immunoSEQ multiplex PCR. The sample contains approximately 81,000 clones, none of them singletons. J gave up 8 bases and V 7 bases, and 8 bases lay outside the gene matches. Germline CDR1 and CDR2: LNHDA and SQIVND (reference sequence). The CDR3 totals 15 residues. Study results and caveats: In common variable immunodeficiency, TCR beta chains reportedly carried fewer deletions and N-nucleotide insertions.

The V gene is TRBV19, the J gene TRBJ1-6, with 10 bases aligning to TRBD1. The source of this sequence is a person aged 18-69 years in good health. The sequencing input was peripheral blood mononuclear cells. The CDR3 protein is CASTTVGTGDSPLHF. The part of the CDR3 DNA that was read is TGTGCCAGTACTACGGTTGGGACAGGGGATTCACCC. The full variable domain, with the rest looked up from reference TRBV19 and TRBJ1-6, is DGGITQSPKYLFRKEGQNVTLSCEQNLNHDAMYWYRQDPGQGLRLIYYSQIVNDFQKGDIAEGYSVSREKKESFPLTVTSAQKNPTAFYLCASTTVGTGDSPLHFGNGTRLTVT.